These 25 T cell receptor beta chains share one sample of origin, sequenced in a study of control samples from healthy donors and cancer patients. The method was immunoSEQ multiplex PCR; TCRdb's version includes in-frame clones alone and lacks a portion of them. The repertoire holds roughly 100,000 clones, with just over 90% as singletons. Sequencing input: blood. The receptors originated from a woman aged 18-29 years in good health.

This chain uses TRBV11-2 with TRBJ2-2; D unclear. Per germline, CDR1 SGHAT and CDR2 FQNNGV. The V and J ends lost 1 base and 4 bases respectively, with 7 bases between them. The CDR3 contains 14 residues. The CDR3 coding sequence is TGTGCCAGCAGCTTAGGATCGGTCACCGGGGAGCTGTTTTTT. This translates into CASSLGSVTGELFF. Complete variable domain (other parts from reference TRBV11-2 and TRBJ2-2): EAGVAQSPRYKIIEKRQSVAFWCNPISGHATLYWYQQILGQGPKLLIQFQNNGVVDDSQLPKDRFSAERLKGVDSTLKIQPAKLEDSAVYLCASSLGSVTGELFFGEGSRLTVL.

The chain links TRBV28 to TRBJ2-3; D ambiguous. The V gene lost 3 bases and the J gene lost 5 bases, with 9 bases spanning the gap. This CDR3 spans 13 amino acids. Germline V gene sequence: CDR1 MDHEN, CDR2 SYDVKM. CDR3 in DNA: TGTGCCAGCAGTTTGGATCCGAGAGATACGCAGTATTTT. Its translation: CASSLDPRDTQYF.

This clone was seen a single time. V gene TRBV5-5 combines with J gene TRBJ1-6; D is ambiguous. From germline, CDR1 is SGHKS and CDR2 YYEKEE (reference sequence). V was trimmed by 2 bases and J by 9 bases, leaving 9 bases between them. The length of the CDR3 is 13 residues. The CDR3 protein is CASSLDHGSPLHF. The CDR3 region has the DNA TGTGCCAGCAGCTTAGATCACGGTTCACCCCTCCACTTT.

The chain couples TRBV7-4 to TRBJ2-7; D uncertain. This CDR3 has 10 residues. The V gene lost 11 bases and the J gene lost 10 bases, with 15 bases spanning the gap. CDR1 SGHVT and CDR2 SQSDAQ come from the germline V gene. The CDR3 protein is CAVLLTEQYF. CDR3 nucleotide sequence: TGTGCCGTTCTACTTACGGAACAGTACTTC.

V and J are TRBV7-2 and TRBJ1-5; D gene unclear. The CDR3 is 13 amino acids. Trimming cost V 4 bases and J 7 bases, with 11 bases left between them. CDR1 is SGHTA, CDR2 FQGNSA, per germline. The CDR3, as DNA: TGTGCCAGCAGCTCGACCGGACGACAGCCCCAGCATTTT. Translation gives CASSSTGRQPQHF. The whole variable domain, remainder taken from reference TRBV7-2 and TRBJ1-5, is GAGVSQSPSNKVTEKGKDVELRCDPISGHTALYWYRQSLGQGLEFLIYFQGNSAPDKSGLPSDRFSAERTGGSVSTLTIQRTQQEDSAVYLCASSSTGRQPQHFGDGTRLSIL.

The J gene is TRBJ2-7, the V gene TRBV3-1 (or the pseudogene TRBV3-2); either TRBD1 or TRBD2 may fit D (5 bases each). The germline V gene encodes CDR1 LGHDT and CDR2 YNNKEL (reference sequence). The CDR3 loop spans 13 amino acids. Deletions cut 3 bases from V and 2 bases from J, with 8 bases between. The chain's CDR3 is CASSQGRTYEQYF. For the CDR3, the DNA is TGTGCCAGCAGCCAGGGACGGACCTACGAGCAGTACTTC.

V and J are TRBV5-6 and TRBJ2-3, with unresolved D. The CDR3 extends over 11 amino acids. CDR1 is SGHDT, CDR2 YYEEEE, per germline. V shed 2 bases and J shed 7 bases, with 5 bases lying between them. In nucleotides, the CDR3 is TGTGCCAGCAGCTTAACGCATACGCAGTATTTT. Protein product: CASSLTHTQYF.

The CDR3, as DNA: TGTGCCAGCAGTATAGCGCTCAGGAGCGGGAGGGCTTACGAGCAGTACTTC. Translating it yields CASSIALRSGRAYEQYF. The gene calls are TRBV27 and TRBJ2-7, with TRBD2 identical over 10 bases. Germline V gene data show CDR1 as MNHEY and CDR2 as SMNVEV (reference sequence). Unmatched junction bases numbered 14, after V lost 5 bases and J lost 4 bases. The CDR3 loop spans 17 amino acids.

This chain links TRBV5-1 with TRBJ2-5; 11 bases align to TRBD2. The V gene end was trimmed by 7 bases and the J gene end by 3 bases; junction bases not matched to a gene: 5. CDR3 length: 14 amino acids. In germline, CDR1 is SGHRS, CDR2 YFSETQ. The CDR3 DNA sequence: TGCGCCAGCCGTAGCGGGGGGGCCGAAGAGACCCAGTACTTC. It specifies CASRSGGAEETQYF.

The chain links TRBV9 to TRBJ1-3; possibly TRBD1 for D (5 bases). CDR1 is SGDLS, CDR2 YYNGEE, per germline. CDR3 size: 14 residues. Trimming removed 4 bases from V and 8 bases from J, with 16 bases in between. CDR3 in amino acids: CASSSRQGKDTIYF. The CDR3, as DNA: TGTGCCAGCAGCTCGCGCCAGGGTAAGGACACCATATATTTT. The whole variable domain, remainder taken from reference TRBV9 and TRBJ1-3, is DSGVTQTPKHLITATGQRVTLRCSPRSGDLSVYWYQQSLDQGLQFLIQYYNGEERAKGNILERFSAQQFPDLHSELNLSSLELGDSALYFCASSSRQGKDTIYFGEGSWLTVV.

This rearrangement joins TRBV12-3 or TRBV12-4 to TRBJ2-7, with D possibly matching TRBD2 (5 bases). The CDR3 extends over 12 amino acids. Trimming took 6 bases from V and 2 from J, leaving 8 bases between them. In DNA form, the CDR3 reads TGTGCCAGCAGCGGGGAAACCTACGAGCAGTACTTC. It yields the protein CASSGETYEQYF.

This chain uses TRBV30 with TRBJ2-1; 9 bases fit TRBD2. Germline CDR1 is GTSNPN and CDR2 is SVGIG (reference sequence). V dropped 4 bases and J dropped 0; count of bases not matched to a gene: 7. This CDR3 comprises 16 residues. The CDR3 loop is CAWTRLAASSYNEQFF. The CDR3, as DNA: TGTGCCTGGACCAGACTAGCGGCAAGCTCCTACAATGAGCAGTTCTTC. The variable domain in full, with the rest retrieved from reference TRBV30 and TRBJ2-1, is SQTIHQWPATLVQPVGSPLSLECTVEGTSNPNLYWYRQAAGRGLQLLFYSVGIGQISSEVPQNLSASRPQDRQFILSSKKLLLSDSGFYLCAWTRLAASSYNEQFFGPGTRLTVL.

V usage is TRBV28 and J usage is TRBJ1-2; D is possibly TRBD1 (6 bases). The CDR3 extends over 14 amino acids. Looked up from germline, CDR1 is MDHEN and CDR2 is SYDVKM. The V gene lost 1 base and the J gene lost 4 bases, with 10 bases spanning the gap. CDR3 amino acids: CASSLYGQSYGYTF. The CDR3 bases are TGTGCCAGCAGTTTATACGGACAGAGCTATGGCTACACCTTC.

The CDR3 nucleotides read TGTGCTAGTGGTCACTCCGTTCCGAGCGCTGAAGCTTTCTTT. As protein: CASGHSVPSAEAFF. The chain links TRBV12-5 to TRBJ1-1; D unresolved. The V end was cut by 5 bases, the J end by 6 bases, with 16 bases between. The CDR3 extends over 14 amino acids. Germline V lookup: CDR1 LGHNT, CDR2 FRNRAP.

CDR3 protein: CASSSGTGTEAFF. The CDR3 nucleotides are TGTGCCAGCAGCTCAGGGACGGGCACTGAAGCTTTCTTT. This chain connects TRBV7-9 to TRBJ1-1, with D perhaps TRBD1 (5 bases). V dropped 4 bases and J dropped 4 bases, with 10 bases sitting between them. The CDR3 length is 13 residues. Germline V lookup: CDR1 SEHNR, CDR2 FQNEAQ (reference sequence). The entire variable domain, with the rest obtained from reference TRBV7-9 and TRBJ1-1, is as follows: DTGVSQNPRHKITKRGQNVTFRCDPISEHNRLYWYRQTLGQGPEFLTYFQNEAQLEKSRLLSDRFSAERPKGSFSTLEIQRTEQGDSAMYLCASSSGTGTEAFFGQGTRLTVV.

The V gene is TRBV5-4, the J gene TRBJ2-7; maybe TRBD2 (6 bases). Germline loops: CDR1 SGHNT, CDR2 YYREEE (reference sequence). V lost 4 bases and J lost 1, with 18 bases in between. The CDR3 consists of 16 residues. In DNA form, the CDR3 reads TGTGCCAGCAGCGAGTCCGGGAGAAAGGGTTCCTACGAGCAGTACTTC. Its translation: CASSESGRKGSYEQYF. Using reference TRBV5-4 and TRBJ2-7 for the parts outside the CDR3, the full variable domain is ETGVTQSPTHLIKTRGQQVTLRCSSQSGHNTVSWYQQALGQGPQFIFQYYREEENGRGNFPPRFSGLQFPNYSSELNVNALELDDSALYLCASSESGRKGSYEQYFGPGTRLTVT.

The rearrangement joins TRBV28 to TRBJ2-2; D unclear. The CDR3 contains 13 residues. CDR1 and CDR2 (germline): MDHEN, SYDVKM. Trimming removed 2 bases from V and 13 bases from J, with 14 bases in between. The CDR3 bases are TGTGCCAGCAGTTTAACCGAACTCGGTGGGCTGTTTTTT. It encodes CASSLTELGGLFF. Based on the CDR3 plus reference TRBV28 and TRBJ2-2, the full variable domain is DVKVTQSSRYLVKRTGEKVFLECVQDMDHENMFWYRQDPGLGLRLIYFSYDVKMKEKGDIPEGYSVSREKKERFSLILESASTNQTSMYLCASSLTELGGLFFGEGSRLTVL.

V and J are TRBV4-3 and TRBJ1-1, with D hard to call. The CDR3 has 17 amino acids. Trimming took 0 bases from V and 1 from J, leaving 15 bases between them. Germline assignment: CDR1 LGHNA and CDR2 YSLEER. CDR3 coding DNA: TGCGCCAGCAGCCAAGATGTTAGCCGGTCGGGGAACACTGAAGCTTTCTTT. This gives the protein CASSQDVSRSGNTEAFF.

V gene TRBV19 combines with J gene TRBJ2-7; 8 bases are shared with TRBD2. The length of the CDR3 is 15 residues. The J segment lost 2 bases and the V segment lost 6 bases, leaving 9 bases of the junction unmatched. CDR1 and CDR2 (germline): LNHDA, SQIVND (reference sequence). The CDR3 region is CASSDRTSPTYEQYF. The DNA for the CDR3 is TGTGCCAGTAGCGATAGGACTAGCCCTACCTACGAGCAGTACTTC.

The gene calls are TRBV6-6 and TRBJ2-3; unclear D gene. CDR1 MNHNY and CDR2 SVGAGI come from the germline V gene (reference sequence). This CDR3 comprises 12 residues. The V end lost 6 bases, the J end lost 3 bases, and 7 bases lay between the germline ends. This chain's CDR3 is CASSGETDTQYF. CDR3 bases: TGTGCCAGCAGCGGTGAGACAGATACGCAGTATTTT.

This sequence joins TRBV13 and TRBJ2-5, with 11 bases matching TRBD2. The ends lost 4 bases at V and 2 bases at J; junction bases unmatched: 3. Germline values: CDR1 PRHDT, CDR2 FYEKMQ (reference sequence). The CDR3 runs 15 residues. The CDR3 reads CASSSGTSGQETQYF. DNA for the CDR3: TGTGCCAGCAGCTCCGGGACTAGCGGTCAAGAGACCCAGTACTTC.

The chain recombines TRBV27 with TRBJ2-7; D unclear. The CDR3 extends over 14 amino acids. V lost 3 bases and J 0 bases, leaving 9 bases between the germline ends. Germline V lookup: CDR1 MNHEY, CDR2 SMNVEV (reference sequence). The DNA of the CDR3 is TGTGCCAGCAGTTTTACTCAGAGCTCCTACGAGCAGTACTTC. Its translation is CASSFTQSSYEQYF.

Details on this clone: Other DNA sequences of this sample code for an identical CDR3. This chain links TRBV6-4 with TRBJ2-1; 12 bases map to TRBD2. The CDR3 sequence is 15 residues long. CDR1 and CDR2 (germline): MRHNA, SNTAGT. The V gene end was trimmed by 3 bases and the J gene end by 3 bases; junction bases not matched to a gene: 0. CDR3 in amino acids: CASSETSGGYNEQFF. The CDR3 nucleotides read TGTGCCAGCAGTGAGACTAGCGGGGGCTACAATGAGCAGTTCTTC.

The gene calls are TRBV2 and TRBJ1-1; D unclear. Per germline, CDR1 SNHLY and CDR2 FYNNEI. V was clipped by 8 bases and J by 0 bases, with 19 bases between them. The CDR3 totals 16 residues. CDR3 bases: TGTGCCAGCGTTCGTGAGGCCGATCTTCTGAACACTGAAGCTTTCTTT. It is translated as CASVREADLLNTEAFF.

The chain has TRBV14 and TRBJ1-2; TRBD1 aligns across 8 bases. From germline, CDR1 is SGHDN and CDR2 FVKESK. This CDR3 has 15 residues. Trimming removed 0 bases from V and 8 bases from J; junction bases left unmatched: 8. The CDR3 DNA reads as TGTGCCAGCAGCCAAGACCTTGACAGGGGTAGAGGCTACACCTTC. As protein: CASSQDLDRGRGYTF. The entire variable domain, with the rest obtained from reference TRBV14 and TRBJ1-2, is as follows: EAGVTQFPSHSVIEKGQTVTLRCDPISGHDNLYWYRRVMGKEIKFLLHFVKESKQDESGMPNNRFLAERTGGTYSTLKVQPAELEDSGVYFCASSQDLDRGRGYTFGSGTRLTVV.